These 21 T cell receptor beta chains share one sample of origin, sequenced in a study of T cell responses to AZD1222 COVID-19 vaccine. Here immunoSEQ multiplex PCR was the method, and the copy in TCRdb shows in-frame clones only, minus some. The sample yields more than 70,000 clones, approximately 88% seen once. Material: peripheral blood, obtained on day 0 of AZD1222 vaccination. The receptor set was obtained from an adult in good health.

This CDR3 reads CSVPTGGLYWENGYTF. CDR3 coding DNA: TGCAGCGTTCCGACAGGGGGCCTCTATTGGGAGAATGGCTACACCTTC. This chain links TRBV29-1 with TRBJ1-2, with 10 bases that match TRBD1. The trim removed 5 bases at V and 6 bases at J, leaving 15 bases unmatched. The CDR3 is made up of 16 amino acids. Germline V CDR1 and CDR2: SQVTM, ANQGSEA.

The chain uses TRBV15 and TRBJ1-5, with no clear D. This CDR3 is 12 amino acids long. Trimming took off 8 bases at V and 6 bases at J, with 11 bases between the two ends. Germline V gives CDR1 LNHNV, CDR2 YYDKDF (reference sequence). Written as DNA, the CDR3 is TGTGCCACCCCTCCGGTGAGTCAGCCCCAGCATTTT. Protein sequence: CATPPVSQPQHF.

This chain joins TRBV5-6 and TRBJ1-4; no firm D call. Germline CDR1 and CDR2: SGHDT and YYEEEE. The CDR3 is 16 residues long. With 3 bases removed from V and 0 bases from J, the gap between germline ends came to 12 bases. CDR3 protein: CASSSQLSPTNEKLFF. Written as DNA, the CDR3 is TGTGCCAGCAGCTCGCAACTAAGTCCAACTAATGAAAAACTGTTTTTT.

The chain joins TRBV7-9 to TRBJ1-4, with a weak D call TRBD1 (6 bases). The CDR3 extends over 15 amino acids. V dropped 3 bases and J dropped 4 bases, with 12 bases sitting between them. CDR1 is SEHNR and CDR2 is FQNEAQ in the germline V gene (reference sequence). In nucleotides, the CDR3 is TGTGCCAGCAGCTTGCTAACAGGGTATAATGAAAAACTGTTTTTT. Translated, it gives CASSLLTGYNEKLFF.

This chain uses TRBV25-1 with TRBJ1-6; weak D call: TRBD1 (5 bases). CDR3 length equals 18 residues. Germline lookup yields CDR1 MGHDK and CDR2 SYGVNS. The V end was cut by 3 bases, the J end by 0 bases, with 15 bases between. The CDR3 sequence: CASSDAPRGRSYNSPLHF. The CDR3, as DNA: TGTGCCAGCAGTGACGCTCCCCGGGGACGCTCCTATAATTCACCCCTCCACTTT.

Written as DNA, the CDR3 is TGTGCCAGCAGCAACAGGGGTTCCACCGGGGAGCTGTTTTTT. This encodes CASSNRGSTGELFF. The chain employs TRBV28 and TRBJ2-2; 7 nucleotides match TRBD1. The J segment lost 4 bases and the V segment lost 6 bases, leaving 5 bases of the junction unmatched. Germline V gives CDR1 MDHEN, CDR2 SYDVKM. This CDR3 region has 14 residues.

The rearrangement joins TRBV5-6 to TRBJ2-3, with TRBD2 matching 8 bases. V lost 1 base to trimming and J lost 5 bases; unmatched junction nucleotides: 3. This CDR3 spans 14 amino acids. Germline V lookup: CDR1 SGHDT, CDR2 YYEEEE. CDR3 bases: TGTGCCAGCAGCTTGTCCGGGGGGGAAGATACGCAGTATTTT. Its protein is CASSLSGGEDTQYF.

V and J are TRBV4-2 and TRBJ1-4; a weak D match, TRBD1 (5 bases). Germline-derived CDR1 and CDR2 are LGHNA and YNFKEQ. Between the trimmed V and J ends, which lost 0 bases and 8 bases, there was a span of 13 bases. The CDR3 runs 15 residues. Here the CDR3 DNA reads TGTGCCAGCAGCCAAGACGGAGGGTCAGGGGAAAAACTGTTTTTT. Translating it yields CASSQDGGSGEKLFF.

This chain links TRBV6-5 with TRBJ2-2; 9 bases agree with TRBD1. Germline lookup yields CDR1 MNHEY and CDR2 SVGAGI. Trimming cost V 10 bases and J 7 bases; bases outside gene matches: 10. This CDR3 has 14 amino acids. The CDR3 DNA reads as TGTGCCACCGTCGGGGACAGGGACATCGGGGAGCTGTTTTTT. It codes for CATVGDRDIGELFF.

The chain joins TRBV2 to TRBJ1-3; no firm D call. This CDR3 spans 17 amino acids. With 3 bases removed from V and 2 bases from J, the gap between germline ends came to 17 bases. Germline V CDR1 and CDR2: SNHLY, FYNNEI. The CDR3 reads CASSDYGPSKAGNTIYF. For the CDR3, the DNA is TGTGCCAGCAGTGACTACGGGCCCTCTAAGGCTGGAAACACCATATATTTT.

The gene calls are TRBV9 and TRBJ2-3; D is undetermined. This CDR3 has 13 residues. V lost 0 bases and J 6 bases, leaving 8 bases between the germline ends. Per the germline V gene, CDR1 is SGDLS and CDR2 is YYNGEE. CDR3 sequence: CASSVETTDTQYF. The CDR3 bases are TGTGCCAGCAGCGTAGAAACTACCGATACGCAGTATTTT.

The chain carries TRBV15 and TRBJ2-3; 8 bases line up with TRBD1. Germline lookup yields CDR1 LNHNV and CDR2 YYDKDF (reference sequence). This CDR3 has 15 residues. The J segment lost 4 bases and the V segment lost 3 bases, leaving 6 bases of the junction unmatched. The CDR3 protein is CATSSSTGAADTQYF. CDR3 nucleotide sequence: TGTGCCACCAGCAGTTCGACAGGGGCGGCAGATACGCAGTATTTT. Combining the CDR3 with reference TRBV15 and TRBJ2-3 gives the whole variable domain DAMVIQNPRYQVTQFGKPVTLSCSQTLNHNVMYWYQQKSSQAPKLLFHYYDKDFNNEADTPDNFQSRRPNTSFCFLDIRSPGLGDTAMYLCATSSSTGAADTQYFGPGTRLTVL.

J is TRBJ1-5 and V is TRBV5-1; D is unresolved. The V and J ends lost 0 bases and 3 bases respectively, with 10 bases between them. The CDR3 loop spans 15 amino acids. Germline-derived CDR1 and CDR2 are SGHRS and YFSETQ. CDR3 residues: CASSLDGRPNQPQHF. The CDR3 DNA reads TGCGCCAGCAGCTTGGACGGAAGGCCCAATCAGCCCCAGCATTTT.

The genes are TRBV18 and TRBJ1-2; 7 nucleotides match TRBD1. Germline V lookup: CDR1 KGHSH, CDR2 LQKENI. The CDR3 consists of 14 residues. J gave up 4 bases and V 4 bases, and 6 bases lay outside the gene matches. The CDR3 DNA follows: TGTGCCAGCTCACTAACGGACAGGAGCTATGGCTACACCTTC. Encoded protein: CASSLTDRSYGYTF.

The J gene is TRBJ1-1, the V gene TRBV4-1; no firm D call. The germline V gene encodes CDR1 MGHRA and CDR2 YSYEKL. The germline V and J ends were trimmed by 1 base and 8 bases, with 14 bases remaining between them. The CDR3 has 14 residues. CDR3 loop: CASSQATEQQEAFF. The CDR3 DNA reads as TGCGCCAGCAGCCAAGCGACGGAACAACAGGAAGCTTTCTTT.

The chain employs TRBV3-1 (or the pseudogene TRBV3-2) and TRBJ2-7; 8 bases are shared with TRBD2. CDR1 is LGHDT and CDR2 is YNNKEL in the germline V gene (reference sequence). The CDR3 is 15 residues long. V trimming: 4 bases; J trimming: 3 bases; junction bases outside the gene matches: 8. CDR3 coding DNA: TGTGCCAGCAGCCTCTGGGGCGGGGGGCGCTACGAGCAGTACTTC. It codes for CASSLWGGGRYEQYF.

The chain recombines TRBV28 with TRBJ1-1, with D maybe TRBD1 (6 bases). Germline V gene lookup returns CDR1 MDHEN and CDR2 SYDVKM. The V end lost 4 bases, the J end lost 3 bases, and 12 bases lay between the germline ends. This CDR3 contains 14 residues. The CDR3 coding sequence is TGTGCCAGCAGTTCACAGGGTTGGGACACTGAAGCTTTCTTT. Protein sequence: CASSSQGWDTEAFF.

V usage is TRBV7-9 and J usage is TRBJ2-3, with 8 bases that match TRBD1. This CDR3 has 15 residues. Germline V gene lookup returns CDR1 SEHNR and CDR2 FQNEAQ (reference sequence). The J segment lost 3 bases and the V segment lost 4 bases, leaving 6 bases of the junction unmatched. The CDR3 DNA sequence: TGTGCCAGCAGCTCGCCGACAGGGGTTACAGATACGCAGTATTTT. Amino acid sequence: CASSSPTGVTDTQYF.

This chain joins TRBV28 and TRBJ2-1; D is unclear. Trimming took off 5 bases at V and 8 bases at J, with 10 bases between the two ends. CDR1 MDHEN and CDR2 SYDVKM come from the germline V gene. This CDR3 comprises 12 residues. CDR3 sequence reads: CASSPNLYEQFF. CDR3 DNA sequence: TGTGCCAGCAGTCCCAACCTCTATGAGCAGTTCTTC.

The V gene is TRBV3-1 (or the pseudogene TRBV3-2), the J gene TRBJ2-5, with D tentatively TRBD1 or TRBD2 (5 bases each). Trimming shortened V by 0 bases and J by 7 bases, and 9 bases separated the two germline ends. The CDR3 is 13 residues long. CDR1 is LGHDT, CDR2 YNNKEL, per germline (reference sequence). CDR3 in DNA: TGTGCCAGCAGCCAAGAGTCAGGGAGGACCCAGTACTTC. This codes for CASSQESGRTQYF.

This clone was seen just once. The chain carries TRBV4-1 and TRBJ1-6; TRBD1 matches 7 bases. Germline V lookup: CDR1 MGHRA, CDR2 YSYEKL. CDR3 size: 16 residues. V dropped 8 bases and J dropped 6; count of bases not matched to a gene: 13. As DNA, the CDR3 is TGCGCCAGCCGAGGCGTAGGGACAGTTGTTAATTCACCCCTCCACTTT. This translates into CASRGVGTVVNSPLHF.